This is a list of T cell receptor delta chains from one sample in a study of Vδ1+ human thymocytes. TCRdb reprocessed the multiplex PCR reads using CATT. The data contain 80,000 or so delta-chain clones, around 30% of them seen just once; the ten biggest clones take up about 0.26%. Sequenced: Vdelta1+ gamma-delta thymocytes from the thymus. All receptors come from a boy under two years old who had congenital heart surgery. The CDR3 runs from the conserved cysteine through the conserved F or W. A D gene is named only where the DNA matches it firmly. Expanded clones are given a class, and other clones once, few, many or no size at all.

v_gene,j_gene,d_gene,abundance,CDR3nt,CDR3aa
TRDV1,TRDJ1,TRDD3,.,TGTGCTCTTGGGGAATTCGAAGTGGGGGATACCCGGTACACCGATAAACTCATCTTT,CALGEFEVGDTRYTDKLIF
TRDV1,TRDJ1,TRDD3,.,TGTGCTCTTGGGGAACTTCCCGGACCTACCAGTTACTGGGGGATACGCGCTCTTCCCAGCGATAAACTCATCTTT,CALGELPGPTSYWGIRALPSDKLIF
TRDV1,TRDJ1,TRDD3,.,TGTGCTCTTGGGGACATCTCTAGTACTGGGGGATACACCGATAAACTCATCTTT,CALGDISSTGGYTDKLIF
TRDV1,TRDJ1,TRDD3,once,TGTGCTCTTGGGGAACTAGAGGGGATATCATCCGATAAACTCATCTTT,CALGELEGISSDKLIF
TRDV1,TRDJ1,.,few,TGTGCTCTTGGGGACGATCCTCTTCCTACGGGTAAATGGGGGATTCGATTACCCACCGATAAACTCATCTTT,CALGDDPLPTGKWGIRLPTDKLIF
TRDV1,TRDJ1,TRDD3,few,TGTGCTCTTGGGGAACTGGTATCCTACGCTGGGGGATACGGCACCGATAAACTCATCTTT,CALGELVSYAGGYGTDKLIF
TRDV1,TRDJ1,.,.,TGTGCTCTTGGGGAACGACCTCCTACGTCGCCAAGGACCGATAAACTCATCTTT,CALGERPPTSPRTDKLIF
TRDV1,TRDJ1,.,once,TGTGCTCTTGGGGAACTCGCTTCGATTGACTACTTCGGGGATCGGGGTCGATTTTCCGATAAACTCATCTTT,CALGELASIDYFGDRGRFSDKLIF
TRDV1,TRDJ1,TRDD3,.,TGTGCTCTTGGGGAAACAGATCTTACACTGGGGGATGCCGTAAGAGATAAACCCATCTTT,CALGETDLTLGDAVRDKPIF
TRDV1,TRDJ1,.,.,TGTGCTCTTGAAAAGGCGCCTGATACGACAAGGAAGGGCGATAAACTCATCTTT,CALEKAPDTTRKGDKLIF
TRDV1,TRDJ1,.,few,TGTGCTCTTGGGTCAGTGGGCGATAAACTCATCTTT,CALGSVGDKLIF
TRDV2,TRDJ1,.,.,TGTGCCATCTGGCGCTCCTTCCTGGGGGTCAAGTACACCGATAAACTCATCTTT,CAIWRSFLGVKYTDKLIF